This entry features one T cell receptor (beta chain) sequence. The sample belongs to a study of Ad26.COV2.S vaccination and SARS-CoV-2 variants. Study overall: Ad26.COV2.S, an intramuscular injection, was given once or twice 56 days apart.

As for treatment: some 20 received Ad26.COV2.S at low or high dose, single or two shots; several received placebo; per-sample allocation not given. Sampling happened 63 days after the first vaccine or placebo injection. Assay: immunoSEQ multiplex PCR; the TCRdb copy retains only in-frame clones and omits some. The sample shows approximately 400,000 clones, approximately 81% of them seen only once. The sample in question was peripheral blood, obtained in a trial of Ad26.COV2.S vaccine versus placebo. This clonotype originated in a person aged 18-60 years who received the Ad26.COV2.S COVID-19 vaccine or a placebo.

The CDR3 bases are TGTGCCAGCAGCTCTAATATAGACAGGAACACTGAAGCTTTCTTT. It yields the protein CASSSNIDRNTEAFF. The V call is TRBV11-2, the J call TRBJ1-1; D is possibly TRBD1 (5 bases). V was trimmed by 4 bases and J by 1 base, leaving 13 bases between them. CDR1 is SGHAT, CDR2 FQNNGV, per germline. This CDR3 comprises 15 residues. Combining the CDR3 with reference TRBV11-2 and TRBJ1-1 gives the whole variable domain EAGVAQSPRYKIIEKRQSVAFWCNPISGHATLYWYQQILGQGPKLLIQFQNNGVVDDSQLPKDRFSAERLKGVDSTLKIQPAKLEDSAVYLCASSSNIDRNTEAFFGQGTRLTVV.